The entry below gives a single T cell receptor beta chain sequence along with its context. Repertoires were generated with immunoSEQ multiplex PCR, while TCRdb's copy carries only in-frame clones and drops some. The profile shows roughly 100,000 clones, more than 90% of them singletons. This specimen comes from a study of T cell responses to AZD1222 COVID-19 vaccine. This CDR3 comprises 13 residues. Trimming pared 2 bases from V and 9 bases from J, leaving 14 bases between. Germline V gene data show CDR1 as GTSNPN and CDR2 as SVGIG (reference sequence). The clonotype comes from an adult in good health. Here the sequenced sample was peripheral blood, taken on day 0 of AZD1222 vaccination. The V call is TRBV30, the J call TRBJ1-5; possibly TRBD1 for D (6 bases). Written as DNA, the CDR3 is TGTGCCTGGAGTAGCCAGGGGCCTCGGCCCCAGCATTTT. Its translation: CAWSSQGPRPQHF.